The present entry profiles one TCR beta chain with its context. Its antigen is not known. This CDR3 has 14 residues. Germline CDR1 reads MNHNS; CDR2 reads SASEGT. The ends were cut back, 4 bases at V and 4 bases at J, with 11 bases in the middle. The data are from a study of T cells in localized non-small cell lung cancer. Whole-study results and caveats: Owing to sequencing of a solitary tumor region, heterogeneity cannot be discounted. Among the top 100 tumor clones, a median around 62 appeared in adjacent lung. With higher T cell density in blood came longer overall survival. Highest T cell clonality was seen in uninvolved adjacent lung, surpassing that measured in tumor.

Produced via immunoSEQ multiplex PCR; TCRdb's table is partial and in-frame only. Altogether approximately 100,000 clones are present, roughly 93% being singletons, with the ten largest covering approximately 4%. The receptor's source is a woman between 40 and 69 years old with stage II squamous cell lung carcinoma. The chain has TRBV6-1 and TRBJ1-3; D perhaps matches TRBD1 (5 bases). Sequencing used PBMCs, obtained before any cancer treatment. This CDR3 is CASSVAGVGNTIYF. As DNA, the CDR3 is TGTGCCAGCAGTGTTGCGGGGGTCGGAAACACCATATATTTT.